The rows below give T cell receptor beta chains drawn from one sample of a study of cytomegalovirus exposure and HLA in healthy donors. Here immunoSEQ multiplex PCR was the method, and the copy in TCRdb shows in-frame clones only, minus some. Here the sample spans 250,000 to 400,000 clones, approximately 88% being singletons. Sequences were obtained from PBMCs. These receptors all come from a man aged 25 to 45 in good health and CMV-seronegative. CDR3s leave out the opening cysteine and the closing phenylalanine or tryptophan. D genes are given only for firm matches.

TRBD1	TRBV18	TRBJ1-2	ASSLTGVQGYT
TRBD1	TRBV6-1	TRBJ1-1	ASSEVGDRSDAF
-	TRBV19	TRBJ2-7	ASSAQLTPSYEQY
TRBD1	TRBV7-9	TRBJ2-7	ASSPQGDEQY
TRBD1	TRBV11-2	TRBJ1-2	ASSPRTGRYGYT
TRBD2	TRBV18	TRBJ2-1	ASSLGLAGGDNEQF
TRBD1	TRBV6-5	TRBJ1-6	ATKGGTGRSPLH
TRBD1	TRBV5-1	TRBJ1-1	ASSLTGGGTEAF
TRBD1	TRBV6-5	TRBJ2-7	ASKKGQGVFYEQY
-	TRBV13	TRBJ2-7	ASSQMSSYEQY
-	TRBV28	TRBJ2-3	ASSFGGTDTQY
-	TRBV5-1	TRBJ1-5	ASSPGTFEREPQH
-	TRBV11-2	TRBJ1-1	ASTSSLAVGSNTEAF
TRBD2	TRBV2	TRBJ2-7	ASSSGGSREQY
-	TRBV18	TRBJ1-1	ASSPRIRGGEAF
TRBD1	TRBV12-5	TRBJ1-5	ASGLVPTGGDSNQPQH
-	TRBV7-9	TRBJ2-2	ASRPGHWNTGELF
-	TRBV5-1	TRBJ2-5	ASSLGGGEQETQY
TRBD1	TRBV5-4	TRBJ2-7	ASSPDRGWYEQY
-	TRBV7-9	TRBJ1-6	ASSPPGVGNSPLH
-	TRBV7-2	TRBJ2-1	ASSPSAGTYNEQF
TRBD1	TRBV11-3	TRBJ2-1	ASSLGQGSVAKEQF
-	TRBV6-5	TRBJ2-1	ASSANYNEQF
-	TRBV5-1	TRBJ1-1	ASSAPRGNTEAF
TRBD1	TRBV9	TRBJ2-7	ASSAGGQGVLNEQY
-	TRBV6-6	TRBJ1-4	ASSYDNFNEKLF
-	TRBV4-1	TRBJ1-1	ASSQDPLEGQKAEAF
TRBD2	TRBV27	TRBJ2-1	ASRLTSGGTNEQF
TRBD2	TRBV11-3	TRBJ2-1	ASSLGAGGSSYNEQF
-	TRBV9	TRBJ2-7	ASTPFWGPPYEQY
TRBD2	TRBV5-6	TRBJ2-5	ASSWGLAGIQETQY
-	TRBV6-1	TRBJ1-2	ASRAVYGYT
-	TRBV30	TRBJ1-6	AWSERDNSPLH
-	TRBV19	TRBJ1-5	ASSPRRGRSNQPQH
-	TRBV6-1	TRBJ1-1	ASIRTGNTEAF
-	TRBV9	TRBJ1-1	ASSVGGRLGRQDTEAF
-	TRBV11-2	TRBJ2-7	ASSLDPLYEQY
-	TRBV27	TRBJ1-4	ASSLFYMGVNEKLF
TRBD1	TRBV10-1	TRBJ2-2	ASSHINRDRGDTGELF
-	TRBV21-1	TRBJ2-1	ASSGQGTHNEQF
TRBD1	TRBV7-8	TRBJ1-5	ASSLVTGAVGNSNQPQH